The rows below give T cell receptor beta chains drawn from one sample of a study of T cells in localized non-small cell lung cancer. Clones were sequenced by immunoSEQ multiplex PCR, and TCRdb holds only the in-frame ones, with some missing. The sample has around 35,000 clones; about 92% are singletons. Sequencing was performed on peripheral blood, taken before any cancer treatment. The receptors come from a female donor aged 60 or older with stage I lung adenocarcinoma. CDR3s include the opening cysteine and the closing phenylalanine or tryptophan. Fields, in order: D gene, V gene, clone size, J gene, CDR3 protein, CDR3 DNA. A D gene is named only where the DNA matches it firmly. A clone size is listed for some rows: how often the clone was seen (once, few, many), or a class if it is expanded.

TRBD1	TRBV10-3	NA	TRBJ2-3	CAISERQGALDTQYF	TGTGCCATCAGTGAGAGACAGGGGGCTTTGGATACGCAGTATTTT
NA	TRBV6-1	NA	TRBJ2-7	CASSSGPSYEQYF	TGTGCCAGCAGTTCTGGGCCCAGCTACGAGCAGTACTTC
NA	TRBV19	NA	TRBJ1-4	CASSILDGTNEKLFF	TGTGCCAGTAGTATCCTGGACGGAACTAATGAAAAACTGTTTTTT
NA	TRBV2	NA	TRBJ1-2	CASSGQEFYGYTF	TGTGCCAGCAGTGGCCAGGAGTTCTATGGCTACACCTTC
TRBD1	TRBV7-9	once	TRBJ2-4	CASSLSGGGNIQYF	TGTGCCAGCAGCTTATCAGGGGGTGGAAACATTCAGTACTTC
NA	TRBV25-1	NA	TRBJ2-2	CASSESGGELFF	TGTGCCAGCAGTGAATCCGGGGGGGAGCTGTTTTTT
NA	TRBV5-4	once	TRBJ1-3	CASSFTGQFGNTIYF	TGTGCCAGCAGCTTTACAGGGCAATTTGGAAACACCATATATTTT
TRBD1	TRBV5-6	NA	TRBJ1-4	CASSLLGQAKATNEKLFF	TGTGCCAGCAGCTTATTGGGACAGGCCAAAGCAACTAATGAAAAACTGTTTTTT
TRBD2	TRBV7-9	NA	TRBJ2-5	CASSLASGLAETQYF	TGTGCCAGCAGCTTAGCGTCGGGACTAGCGGAGACCCAGTACTTC
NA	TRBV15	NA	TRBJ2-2	CATSRSGPHRVRGTGELFF	TGTGCCACCAGCAGATCTGGACCCCACAGGGTAAGGGGGACCGGGGAGCTGTTTTTT
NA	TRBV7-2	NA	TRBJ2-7	CASSLAAATGSGSYEQYF	TGTGCCAGCAGCTTAGCGGCCGCCACAGGGTCGGGTTCCTACGAGCAGTACTTC
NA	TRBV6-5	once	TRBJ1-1	CASSAETVNTEAFF	TGTGCCAGCAGCGCCGAGACAGTGAACACTGAAGCTTTCTTT
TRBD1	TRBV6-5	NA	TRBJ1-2	CASSDWDRGENGYTF	TGTGCCAGCAGTGACTGGGACAGGGGGGAGAATGGCTACACCTTC
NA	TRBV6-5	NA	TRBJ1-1	CASSYGGEIGEAFF	TGTGCCAGCAGTTACGGCGGTGAAATAGGGGAAGCTTTCTTT
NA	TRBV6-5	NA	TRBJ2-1	CASGRPGLGYNEQFF	TGTGCCAGCGGTAGACCGGGACTGGGTTACAATGAGCAGTTCTTC
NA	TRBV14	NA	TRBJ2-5	CASSQEWRGQETQYF	TGTGCCAGCAGCCAAGAGTGGCGGGGTCAAGAGACCCAGTACTTC
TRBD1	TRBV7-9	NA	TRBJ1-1	CASSLEQGVNEAFF	TGTGCCAGCAGCTTGGAACAGGGGGTTAATGAAGCTTTCTTT